The 30 T cell receptor beta chains listed next were all sequenced from one sample in a study of T-cell memory formation after mild COVID-19. TCRdb recomputed calls from the 5' RACE reads with MiXCR, one row per CDR3 protein. This sample carries about 150,000 distinct CDR3 sequences, 15% to 20% of them seen once, and the ten largest clones take 2% to 2.5%. Sequenced sample: PBMCs or a T cell subset sorted from them (not recorded which). The receptors were sampled from an adult woman who had mild COVID-19 (a few samples of this study predate the infection). Cell type and time point are not known.

The CDR3: CASSPPSYEQYF. The CDR3 coding sequence is TGTGCCAGCTCACCACCCTCCTACGAGCAGTACTTC. The chain uses TRBV18 and TRBJ2-7; D ambiguous. The CDR3 totals 12 residues. Trimming took off 0 bases at V and 0 bases at J, with 0 bases between the two ends. Germline loops: CDR1 KGHSH, CDR2 LQKENI.

This chain uses TRBV20-1 with TRBJ2-1, with D possibly matching TRBD2 (5 bases). The CDR3 length is 12 residues. The V and J ends lost 3 bases and 8 bases respectively, with 11 bases between them. CDR1 DFQATT and CDR2 SNEGSKA come from the germline V gene (reference sequence). The CDR3, as DNA: TGCAGTGCTAGCGGGGATTGGGATGAGCAGTTCTTC. It encodes CSASGDWDEQFF.

This clonotype was seen a handful of times. The chain combines TRBV6-6 with TRBJ1-6, with TRBD1 identical over 7 bases. The V segment lost 5 bases and the J segment 0 bases; nucleotides outside the gene matches: 7. This CDR3 is 17 amino acids long. Germline V gene data show CDR1 as MNHNY and CDR2 as SVGAGI (reference sequence). The CDR3 bases are TGTGCCAGCAGTCCCCCACAGGGGAGCTCCTATAATTCACCCCTCCACTTT. Translation gives CASSPPQGSSYNSPLHF.

The J gene is TRBJ2-1, the V gene TRBV19; D might be TRBD1 (5 bases). CDR1 is LNHDA and CDR2 is SQIVND in the germline V gene (reference sequence). The V and J ends lost 11 bases and 1 base respectively, with 15 bases between them. The CDR3 runs 14 residues. As DNA, the CDR3 is TGTGCCGTAAGCCGACAGATTTCCTACAATGAGCAGTTCTTC. Residues: CAVSRQISYNEQFF.

V and J are TRBV30 and TRBJ1-2; the D gene is possibly TRBD1 (6 bases). V shed 8 bases and J shed 8 bases, with 21 bases lying between them. The germline CDR1 and CDR2 sequences are GTSNPN and SVGIG (reference sequence). This CDR3 is 13 amino acids long. The CDR3 spells CARTQQGKGGYTF. CDR3 DNA sequence: TGTGCCCGAACACAACAGGGAAAAGGCGGCTACACCTTC.

V is TRBV2 and J is TRBJ1-2; the D gene is possibly TRBD1 (5 bases). V was shortened by 4 bases and J by 3 bases, with 15 bases between the two germline ends. CDR1 SNHLY and CDR2 FYNNEI come from the germline V gene. This CDR3 is built from 15 residues. The CDR3 DNA follows: TGTGCCAGCAGTGGCCCCGGGGCGAACGACTATGGCTACACCTTC. Residues: CASSGPGANDYGYTF.

This clonotype has just a few counts. For the CDR3, the DNA is TGTGCCAGCACCCCCCTGGGGGGTGCGGGGCCCCAGCATTTT. Translation gives CASTPLGGAGPQHF. The chain is built from TRBV7-2 and TRBJ1-5; a possible D gene is TRBD1 (5 bases). Germline assignment: CDR1 SGHTA and CDR2 FQGNSA. V lost 7 bases and J lost 9, with 19 bases in between. The CDR3 sequence is 14 residues long.

This clonotype was counted only a few times. V usage is TRBV5-1 and J usage is TRBJ2-1; 9 positions match TRBD1. Germline V CDR1 and CDR2: SGHRS, YFSETQ. The length of the CDR3 is 17 residues. V dropped 0 bases and J dropped 4; count of bases not matched to a gene: 8. The CDR3 nucleotides read TGCGCCAGCAGCTTGGGTTTCGGACAGGGGCCTTACAATGAGCAGTTCTTC. It specifies CASSLGFGQGPYNEQFF.

There are a few counts of this clonotype. This chain uses TRBV3-1 with TRBJ2-3; D gene unclear. The CDR3 runs to 13 residues. CDR1 is LGHDT, CDR2 YNNKEL, per germline (reference sequence). Between the trimmed V and J ends, which lost 2 bases and 2 bases, there was a span of 5 bases. Here the CDR3 DNA reads TGTGCCAGCAGCCAACTCCCCACAGATACGCAGTATTTT. Translation: CASSQLPTDTQYF.

The gene calls are TRBV5-1 and TRBJ2-7, with 10 bases identical to TRBD1. From germline, CDR1 is SGHRS and CDR2 YFSETQ. This CDR3 spans 16 amino acids. J was trimmed by 1 base and V by 4 bases; bases with no gene match: 8. The CDR3 is CASSVSPGQGSYEQYF. As DNA, the CDR3 is TGCGCCAGCAGCGTGAGTCCGGGACAGGGGTCCTACGAGCAGTACTTC.

This clonotype came up a few times. The chain couples TRBV12-3 or TRBV12-4 to TRBJ2-1; 9 nucleotides match TRBD1. The V and J ends lost 6 bases and 8 bases, in that order; junction bases with no gene match: 11. CDR3 size: 15 residues. The CDR3 nucleotides read TGTGCCAGCAGCCGCGCCGGGACAGGGCGGGATGAGCAGTTCTTC. Its translation is CASSRAGTGRDEQFF.

Only a few counts were recorded for this clonotype. The gene calls are TRBV18 and TRBJ1-1; D unresolved. Germline loops: CDR1 KGHSH, CDR2 LQKENI. V was trimmed by 2 bases and J by 1 base, leaving 8 bases between them. The CDR3 runs to 14 residues. The CDR3 protein is CASSPSDANTEAFF. In nucleotides, the CDR3 is TGTGCCAGCTCACCATCAGACGCGAACACTGAAGCTTTCTTT.

This clonotype came up a few times. The chain couples TRBV20-1 to TRBJ2-2, with 11 bases identical to TRBD2. V was pared by 0 bases and J by 5 bases, with 2 bases of the junction left unmatched. Germline CDR1 reads DFQATT; CDR2 reads SNEGSKA (reference sequence). The CDR3 consists of 15 residues. CDR3 DNA sequence: TGCAGTGCTAGAGATAGCGGGAGGGCGACCGGGGAGCTGTTTTTT. This codes for CSARDSGRATGELFF.

This clonotype was detected ten times or more. The chain uses TRBV5-1 and TRBJ2-3; tentative D call: TRBD2 (6 bases). The CDR3 length is 15 residues. CDR1 and CDR2 from the germline V gene are SGHRS and YFSETQ. V lost 7 bases and J 6 bases, leaving 21 bases between the germline ends. Written as DNA, the CDR3 is TGCGCCAGCGCCGGGACTCTTCTTTCACAGGATACGCAGTATTTT. Residues: CASAGTLLSQDTQYF.

CDR3 DNA sequence: TGTGCCAGCAGCGTAGTGGGGGGGGCCCGTTACAATGAGCAGTTCTTC. Translated, it gives CASSVVGGARYNEQFF. This chain links TRBV9 with TRBJ2-1, with D possibly matching TRBD2 (7 bases). V was pared by 0 bases and J by 4 bases, with 14 bases between. Germline V gene data show CDR1 as SGDLS and CDR2 as YYNGEE. CDR3 length: 16 residues. The full variable domain, rest sourced from reference TRBV9 and TRBJ2-1, is DSGVTQTPKHLITATGQRVTLRCSPRSGDLSVYWYQQSLDQGLQFLIQYYNGEERAKGNILERFSAQQFPDLHSELNLSSLELGDSALYFCASSVVGGARYNEQFFGPGTRLTVL.

V and J are TRBV27 and TRBJ1-2; 11 nucleotides agree with TRBD1. Germline CDR1 MNHEY, CDR2 SMNVEV (reference sequence). The CDR3 has 18 residues. Trimming at V came to 6 bases and at J to 4 bases, leaving 16 bases not matched to a gene. CDR3 nucleotides: TGTGCCAGCAGCCCCACCGGACAGGGGGCCCCGGTCCGCTATGGCTACACCTTC. Its protein product is CASSPTGQGAPVRYGYTF.

J is TRBJ2-3 and V is TRBV3-1; TRBD2 matches 9 bases. This CDR3 comprises 17 residues. V shed 2 bases and J 2 bases; nucleotides not matched to a gene: 8. Germline V CDR1 and CDR2: LGHDT, YNNKEL (reference sequence). DNA for the CDR3: TGTGCCAGCAGCCAACCCCATCTAGCGGGATTCACAGATACGCAGTATTTT. This codes for CASSQPHLAGFTDTQYF.

CDR3: CASSPQGRGVQETQYF. The DNA for the CDR3 is TGTGCCAGCAGTCCCCAGGGGCGGGGGGTCCAAGAGACCCAGTACTTC. The gene calls are TRBV4-2 and TRBJ2-5, with TRBD2 matching 8 bases. CDR3 length: 16 amino acids. Germline lookup yields CDR1 LGHNA and CDR2 YNFKEQ. Losses at the gene ends were 6 bases for V and 1 base for J; bases not matched to a gene: 10.

This clonotype was detected only a few times. The chain links TRBV20-1 to TRBJ2-3; either TRBD1 or TRBD2 may supply D (6 bases each). The CDR3 contains 14 residues. V lost 7 bases, J lost 1 base, and 15 bases lay in between. The germline V gene encodes CDR1 DFQATT and CDR2 SNEGSKA (reference sequence). For the CDR3, the DNA is TGCAGTGGTGGTAGGGGGACTGGCACAGATACGCAGTATTTT. It encodes CSGGRGTGTDTQYF.

The chain carries TRBV9 and TRBJ2-1; D is unresolved. CDR1 and CDR2 from the germline V gene are SGDLS and YYNGEE. This CDR3 is 14 amino acids long. Trimming left V 5 bases short and J 5 bases short, with 14 bases between. The CDR3 DNA sequence: TGTGCCAGCAGGGATGACGAAGCTAACAATGAGCAGTTCTTC. Its translation is CASRDDEANNEQFF.

This clonotype has just a few counts. One junction end disagrees with the germline gene, perhaps due to a read error. The CDR3 DNA reads TGTGCTAGCAGCTTAAACCCCTCCCTAAGCGGAGGAGAGACCCAGTACTTC. It specifies CASSLNPSLSGGETQYF. V is TRBV7-7 and J is TRBJ2-5, with TRBD2 as a possible D gene (5 bases). Germline CDR1 is SSHAT and CDR2 is FNYEAQ (reference sequence). The CDR3 has 17 residues.

This clonotype was seen a few times. This chain uses TRBV5-1 with TRBJ1-1; 7 nucleotides match TRBD1. Germline V CDR1 and CDR2: SGHRS, YFSETQ. Losses at the gene ends were 0 bases for V and 5 bases for J; bases not matched to a gene: 4. The CDR3 runs 14 residues. Here the CDR3 reads CASSLARGGTEAFF. DNA for the CDR3: TGCGCCAGCAGCTTGGCCAGGGGGGGAACTGAAGCTTTCTTT.

This chain connects TRBV10-3 to TRBJ2-1; no definite D call. The germline CDR1 and CDR2 sequences are ENHRY and SYGVKD. This CDR3 comprises 13 residues. V was pared by 6 bases and J by 6 bases, with 12 bases between. The CDR3, as DNA: TGTGCCATCAGCTCAACATCTATCAATGAGCAGTTCTTC. Its protein is CAISSTSINEQFF.

The chain links TRBV12-3 or TRBV12-4 to TRBJ1-4, with D tentatively TRBD1 (5 bases). With 3 bases removed from V and 3 bases from J, the gap between germline ends came to 11 bases. The CDR3 has 15 residues. The CDR3 region has the DNA TGTGCCAGCAGTTTCACAGGCAGAGCTAATGAAAAACTGTTTTTT. Its protein is CASSFTGRANEKLFF.

The CDR3 nucleotides are TGCAGCGGCACGACAGGCCAAGAGACCCAGTACTTC. Encoded protein: CSGTTGQETQYF. The gene calls are TRBV29-1 and TRBJ2-5; weak D call: TRBD1 (6 bases). Trimming pared 7 bases from V and 1 base from J, leaving 10 bases between. CDR1 and CDR2 (germline): SQVTM, ANQGSEA. This CDR3 spans 12 amino acids.

V usage is TRBV5-1 and J usage is TRBJ2-1; 7 bases align to TRBD2. Germline values: CDR1 SGHRS, CDR2 YFSETQ. V lost 4 bases and J lost 8; bases outside the gene matches: 12. The CDR3 contains 15 residues. CDR3 in amino acids: CASSLRDYRQHEQFF. The DNA of the CDR3 is TGCGCCAGCAGCCTCCGGGACTACCGGCAACATGAGCAGTTCTTC.

The rearrangement uses TRBV7-2 and TRBJ2-1; D may be TRBD1 (5 bases). There are 15 residues in the CDR3. Trimming removed 5 bases at V and 0 bases at J, with 11 bases between. From germline, CDR1 is SGHTA and CDR2 FQGNSA. The CDR3 sequence: CASSADRGSYNEQFF. CDR3 sequence (DNA): TGTGCCAGCAGCGCCGACAGAGGCTCCTACAATGAGCAGTTCTTC. The whole variable domain, remainder taken from reference TRBV7-2 and TRBJ2-1, is GAGVSQSPSNKVTEKGKDVELRCDPISGHTALYWYRQSLGQGLEFLIYFQGNSAPDKSGLPSDRFSAERTGGSVSTLTIQRTQQEDSAVYLCASSADRGSYNEQFFGPGTRLTVL.

There are a few counts of this clonotype. V and J are TRBV11-2 and TRBJ2-1; a weak D match, TRBD1 (6 bases). Deletions cut 6 bases from V and 6 bases from J, with 15 bases between. This CDR3 is 14 amino acids long. Germline CDR1 is SGHAT and CDR2 is FQNNGV. CDR3 bases: TGTGCCAGCAGTTTAAACAGGGTGCGCAATGAGCAGTTCTTC. Translating it yields CASSLNRVRNEQFF.

This clonotype was seen only a few times. DNA for the CDR3: TGCGCCAGCAGCTTGACAGGGGAATACACCGGGGAGCTGTTTTTT. It specifies CASSLTGEYTGELFF. J is TRBJ2-2 and V is TRBV5-1, with 7 bases identical to TRBD1. Germline assignment: CDR1 SGHRS and CDR2 YFSETQ. V was clipped by 1 base and J by 3 bases; unmatched bases: 3. The CDR3 consists of 15 residues.

This sequence joins TRBV3-1 and TRBJ2-5, with TRBD1 as a possible D gene (6 bases). The CDR3 is made up of 13 amino acids. Trimming stripped 4 bases from V and 4 bases from J, with 10 bases between. The germline gives CDR1 LGHDT, CDR2 YNNKEL (reference sequence). The chain's CDR3 is CASSLEGGETQYF. CDR3 sequence (DNA): TGTGCCAGCAGCCTGGAAGGGGGAGAGACCCAGTACTTC.